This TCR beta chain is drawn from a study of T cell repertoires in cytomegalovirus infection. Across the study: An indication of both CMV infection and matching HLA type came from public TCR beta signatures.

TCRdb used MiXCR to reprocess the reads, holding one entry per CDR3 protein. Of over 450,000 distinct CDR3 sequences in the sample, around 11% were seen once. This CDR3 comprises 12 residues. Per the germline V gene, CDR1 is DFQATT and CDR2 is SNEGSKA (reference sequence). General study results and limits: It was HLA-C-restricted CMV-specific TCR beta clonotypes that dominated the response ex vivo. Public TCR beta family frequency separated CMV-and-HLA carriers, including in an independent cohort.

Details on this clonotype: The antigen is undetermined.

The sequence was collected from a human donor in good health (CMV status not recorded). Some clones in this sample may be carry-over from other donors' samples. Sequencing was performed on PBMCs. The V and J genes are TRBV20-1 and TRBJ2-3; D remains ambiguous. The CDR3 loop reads CSAGRSQGTQYF. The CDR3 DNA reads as TGCAGCGCCGGACGGAGCCAAGGTACGCAGTATTTT.